This TCR beta chain emerged from a study of blood T cell repertoires in COVID-19. Background on the study: Donors in the United States, Italy and Spain gave samples during acute or convalescent COVID-19.

This CDR3 contains 15 residues. Germline CDR1 reads MNHEY; CDR2 reads SVGAGI. In the case of this clone: Likely a read error: the CDR3 ends without its conserved phenylalanine or tryptophan.

Authors' methods: Amplification of reference gene primers was used by the study to estimate nucleated cell counts. The method was immunoSEQ multiplex PCR; TCRdb's version includes in-frame clones alone and lacks a portion of them. Clonal size and the V and J genes are those of that table, whereas D and trimming came from the DNA. This sample carries a few hundred thousand clones, around 90% of them seen once, and the ten largest clones take around 16%. The clonotype originates from a man younger than 45 who had been exposed to COVID-19. The chain joins TRBV6-5 to TRBJ1-2; 9 nucleotides align to TRBD1. The sequenced sample consisted of PBMCs or T cells enriched from blood (not recorded which). CDR3 sequence (DNA): TGTGCCGGCAGTCCCCGGGACAGGGTATTCTATGGCTACACCTCC. Translating it yields CAGSPRDRVFYGYTS.